This T cell receptor beta chain derives from a study of regulatory dendritic cells for organ transplantation. The study's findings and limits: Alloreactive memory CD8+ T cell pools varied considerably between individuals. Among resting subsets, memory CD8+ cells contained the most alloreactive clonotypes. Mature dendritic cells appeared to drive more memory CD8+ clonal expansion than regulatory ones. Memory T cells were less diverse than naive, with memory CD8+ most oligoclonal.

With V trimmed by 2 bases and J by 3 bases, 3 bases remained unmatched. The CDR3 loop spans 16 amino acids. The germline gives CDR1 LGHNA, CDR2 YNFKEQ. As to this clone: Its antigen is undetermined.

Measured with immunoSEQ multiplex PCR; TCRdb has only the in-frame clones, and not every one. The data hold 26,000 or so clones, with about four fifths observed a single time. The genes are TRBV4-2 and TRBJ2-2, with TRBD1 matching over 10 bases. The sample consisted of naive CD4+ T cells from blood. Subset specified: CD45RA+ naive T cells. The clonotype originates from a human donor in good health. The CDR3 coding sequence is TGTGCCAGCAGCCAACGGACAGGGGGAGACACCGGGGAGCTGTTTTTT. Translation: CASSQRTGGDTGELFF.